The TCR beta chain described here comes from a study of cytomegalovirus exposure and HLA in healthy donors. Findings and caveats of the study: Investigators reported 150 to 200 TCR beta chains as tied to cytomegalovirus. In vitro data verified a few CMV-associated chains as specific for CMV antigens.

This CDR3 contains 11 residues. From germline, CDR1 is SQVTM and CDR2 ANQGSEA. V shed 4 bases and J shed 2 bases, with 6 bases lying between them. PCR primers comprised 60 Vbeta and 13 Jbeta primers. Assay used: immunoSEQ multiplex PCR; TCRdb lists only in-frame clones, some missing. Seen here are 150,000 to 200,000 clones, around 80% observed once, and the top ten hold approximately 2%. A word on this clone: No antigen is known for it.

This receptor was taken from a woman aged 25 to 45 in good health and CMV-seronegative. The chain recombines TRBV29-1 with TRBJ2-7; D possibly corresponds to TRBD1 (5 bases). Sample: PBMCs. The CDR3 coding sequence is TGCAGCGTTGGACAGACCTACGAGCAGTACTTC. It encodes CSVGQTYEQYF.